This T cell receptor (beta chain) was found in a study of T cells in Graves' hyperthyroidism and ophthalmopathy. Points from the study as a whole: The model identified upcoming ophthalmopathy a median approximately 6.5 months ahead of onset.

This clonotype was detected only a few times. Antigen unknown. The CDR3 is 13 residues long. In germline, CDR1 is SGHNT, CDR2 YYREEE (reference sequence). V was pared by 0 bases and J by 8 bases, with 8 bases between. TCR beta CDR3 regions were amplified from RNA. The primer set for the first-round RT-PCR of the TCR CDR3 was HTBI. From the multiplex PCR reads, TCRdb called clonotypes with MiXCR, one entry per CDR3 protein. The table records 350,000 to 400,000 distinct CDR3 sequences, around 14% of them present only once. Extraction of PBMCs used 9 to 10 ml of fresh peripheral blood. The sequence was obtained from a woman between 25 and 40 years old with Graves' hyperthyroidism. The chain carries TRBV5-4 and TRBJ1-4; no clear D. Sequenced sample: blood. CDR3 loop: CASSLGLKEKLFF. For the CDR3, the DNA is TGTGCCAGCAGCTTGGGTTTAAAGGAAAAACTGTTTTTT.